Below, one TCR beta chain is given with its context. The V end was cut by 4 bases, the J end by 5 bases, with 14 bases between. The CDR3 length is 14 residues. Germline V lookup: CDR1 SGHTA, CDR2 FQGNSA. All donors came from Russia, were Caucasian and healthy, and spanned ages roughly 6 to 100. Peripheral blood from each donor was collected in a volume of ten milliliters. The data stem from a study of blood T cells in healthy people across ages. Together with a sample-barcoded 5' primer, a J-beta primer mix was included in a second PCR lasting 7 to 11 cycles. Each cDNA molecule carried a tag from a template-switch adaptor that contained 12 random nucleotides. One entry per CDR3 protein, called by TCRdb with MiXCR from the 5' RACE reads. Among about 1.7 million distinct CDR3 sequences listed, roughly 27% were seen once.

The sequenced sample was blood. V and J are TRBV7-2 and TRBJ2-5; the D is unclear. The source of this sequence is a woman in her 30s in good health. The CDR3 nucleotides are TGTGCCAGCAGCTCCTCCATGGGTGGGGAGACCCAGTACTTC. Its protein product is CASSSSMGGETQYF.